This T cell receptor beta chain was sequenced in a study of blood T cell repertoires in COVID-19. Study details: COVID-19 samples, acute and convalescent, were from the United States, Italy and Spain. Sources were T cells, B-cell-depleted T cells, or PBMCs; the material itself was cDNA or gDNA.

The CDR3 extends over 15 amino acids. The germline V and J ends were trimmed by 5 bases and 3 bases, with 17 bases remaining between them. CDR1 and CDR2 from the germline V gene are MNHEY and SMNVEV (reference sequence). Only in-frame clones appear in the TCRdb table, and some are missing; sequencing was by immunoSEQ multiplex PCR. The sample holds about 240,000 clones, roughly 87% seen once. This receptor was obtained from a woman aged 25 to 39 with acute or convalescent COVID-19. Sequencing was performed on peripheral blood. The rearrangement joins TRBV27 to TRBJ2-7; D is possibly TRBD1 (5 bases). In DNA form, the CDR3 reads TGTGCCAGCAGTCCAAAGACAGATCCCTTCTACGAGCAGTACTTC. Translation: CASSPKTDPFYEQYF.